The clone carrying this TCR beta chain was seen only once. The antigen remains undetermined. The data originate from a study of shared clonotypes between healthy human individuals. Findings and limits, study-wide: Across a handful of donors, naive CD4 shared roughly 5%, naive CD8 around 3.5%, memory CD4 over 2%, memory CD8 about 0.4%. Memory subsets generally showed lower estimated richness than naive subsets.

V was shortened by 6 bases and J by 9 bases, with 20 bases between the two germline ends. CDR1 is SGHAT, CDR2 FQNNGV, per germline. This CDR3 is 14 amino acids long. Libraries were prepared by immunoSEQ multiplex PCR; TCRdb keeps only in-frame clonotypes and omits some of them. Here the sample spans about 730,000 clones, roughly 72% being singletons. This chain links TRBV11-2 with TRBJ2-5; a possible D gene is TRBD1 (6 bases). Sample: memory CD4+ T cells sorted from blood. Subset meaning: CD45RA-negative fraction. The receptor was derived from a woman aged 30 to 39 in good health. CDR3 in amino acids: CASSRDRREWAQYF. The CDR3 DNA reads TGTGCCAGCAGTCGTGACAGGCGCGAGTGGGCCCAGTACTTC.